This T cell receptor beta chain originates from a study of cytomegalovirus exposure and HLA in healthy donors. Study observations and caveats: The study recorded 150 to 200 TCR beta chains that were cytomegalovirus-associated. Three chains tied to CMV proved CMV antigen-specific in vitro. A later analysis found that most CMV-associated TCR beta chains appeared HLA-restricted.

Details on this clone: Its antigen remains unknown.

With 60 Vbeta and 13 Jbeta primers, the PCR was carried out. In the original analysis: A later analysis tallied about 80 million unique TCR beta chains, around 9.9 million of them shared. Profiling relied on immunoSEQ multiplex PCR, and the TCRdb table lists in-frame clones only, not all of them. V, J and clone size are taken as reported in that table, and D and trimming were inferred from the DNA itself. Among 130,000 or so clones listed, about three quarters were seen once. V lost 0 bases and J 8 bases, leaving 12 bases between the germline ends. Per germline, CDR1 SGHRS and CDR2 YFSETQ. The CDR3 spans 14 residues.

The sample consisted of PBMCs. The receptor was derived from a man between 40 and 49 years old in good health and CMV-seropositive. The chain joins TRBV5-1 to TRBJ2-1; weak D call: TRBD1 (5 bases). The CDR3 DNA is TGCGCCAGCAGCTTGGGCGGCAGGGTTTATGAGCAGTTCTTC. Protein sequence: CASSLGGRVYEQFF.